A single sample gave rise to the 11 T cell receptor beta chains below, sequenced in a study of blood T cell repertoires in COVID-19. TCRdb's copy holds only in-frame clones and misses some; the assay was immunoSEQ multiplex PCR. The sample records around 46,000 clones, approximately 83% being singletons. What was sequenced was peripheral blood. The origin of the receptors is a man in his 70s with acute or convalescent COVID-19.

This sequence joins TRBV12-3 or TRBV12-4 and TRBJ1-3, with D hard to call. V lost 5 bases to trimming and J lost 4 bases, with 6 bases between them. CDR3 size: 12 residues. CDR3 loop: CASSIQGNTIYF. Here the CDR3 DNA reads TGTGCCAGCAGTATACAGGGAAACACCATATATTTT.

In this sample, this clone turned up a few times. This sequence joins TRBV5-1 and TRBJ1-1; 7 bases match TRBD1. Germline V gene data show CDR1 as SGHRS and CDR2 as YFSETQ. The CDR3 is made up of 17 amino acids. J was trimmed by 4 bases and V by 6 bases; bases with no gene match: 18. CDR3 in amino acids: CASTSTGEVTGGTEAFF. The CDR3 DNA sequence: TGCGCCAGCACCTCTACAGGGGAAGTAACGGGTGGCACTGAAGCTTTCTTT.

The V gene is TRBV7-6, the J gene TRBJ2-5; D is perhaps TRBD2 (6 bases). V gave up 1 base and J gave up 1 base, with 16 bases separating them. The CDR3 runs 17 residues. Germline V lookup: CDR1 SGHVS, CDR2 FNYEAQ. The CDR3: CASSLGPGGLLQETQYF. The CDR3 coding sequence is TGTGCCAGCAGCTTAGGTCCCGGGGGTCTGCTCCAAGAGACCCAGTACTTC.

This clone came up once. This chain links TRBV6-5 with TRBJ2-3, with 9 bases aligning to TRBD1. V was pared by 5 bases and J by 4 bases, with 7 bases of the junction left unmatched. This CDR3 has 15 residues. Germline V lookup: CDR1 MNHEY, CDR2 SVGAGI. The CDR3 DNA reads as TGTGCCAGCAGTAAACAGGGGGCGGCCGCAGATACGCAGTATTTT. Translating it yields CASSKQGAAADTQYF.

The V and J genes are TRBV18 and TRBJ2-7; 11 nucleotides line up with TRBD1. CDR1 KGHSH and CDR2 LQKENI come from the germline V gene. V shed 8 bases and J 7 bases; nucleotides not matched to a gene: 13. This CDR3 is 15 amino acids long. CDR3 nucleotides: TGTGCCAGCGCCGGAACCGGGACAGGGGGTAGGGAGCAGTACTTC. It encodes CASAGTGTGGREQYF.

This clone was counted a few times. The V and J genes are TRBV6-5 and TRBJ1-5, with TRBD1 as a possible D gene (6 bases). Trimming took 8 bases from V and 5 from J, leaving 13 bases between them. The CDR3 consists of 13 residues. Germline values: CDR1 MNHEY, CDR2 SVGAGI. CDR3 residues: CASRAGVDQPQHF. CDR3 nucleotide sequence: TGTGCCAGCCGGGCAGGGGTTGATCAGCCCCAGCATTTT.

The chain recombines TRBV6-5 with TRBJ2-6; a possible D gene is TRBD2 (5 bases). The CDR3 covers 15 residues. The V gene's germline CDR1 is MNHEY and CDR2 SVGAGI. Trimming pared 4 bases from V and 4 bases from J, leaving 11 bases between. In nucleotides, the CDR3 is TGTGCCAGCAGTTCCGCGGGTTCCGGGGCCAACGTCCTGACTTTC. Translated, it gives CASSSAGSGANVLTF.

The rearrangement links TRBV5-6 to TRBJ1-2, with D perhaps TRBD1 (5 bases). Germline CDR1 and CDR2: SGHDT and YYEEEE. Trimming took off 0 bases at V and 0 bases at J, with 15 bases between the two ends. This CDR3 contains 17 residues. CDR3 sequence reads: CASSLGTGWRPNYGYTF. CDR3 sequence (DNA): TGTGCCAGCAGCTTGGGTACAGGTTGGCGCCCTAACTATGGCTACACCTTC.

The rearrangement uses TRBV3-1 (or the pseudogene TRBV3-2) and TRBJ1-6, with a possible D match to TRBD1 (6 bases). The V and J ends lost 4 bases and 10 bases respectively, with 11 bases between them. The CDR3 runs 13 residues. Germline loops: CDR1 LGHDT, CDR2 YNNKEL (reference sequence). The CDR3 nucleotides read TGTGCCAGCAGCCGGACAGATCTATCACCCCTCCACTTT. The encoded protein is CASSRTDLSPLHF.

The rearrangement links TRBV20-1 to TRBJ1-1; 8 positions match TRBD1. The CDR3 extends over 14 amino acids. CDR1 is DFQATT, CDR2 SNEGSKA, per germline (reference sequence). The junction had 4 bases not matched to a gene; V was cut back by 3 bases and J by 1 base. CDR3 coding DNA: TGCAGTGCTAGTTCCAGGGGGCAGAACACTGAAGCTTTCTTT. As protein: CSASSRGQNTEAFF.

CDR3 amino acids: CASSPYSGAGNTIYF. CDR3 nucleotides: TGTGCCAGCTCACCATACTCAGGGGCTGGAAACACCATATATTTT. This chain uses TRBV18 with TRBJ1-3; D is perhaps TRBD1 (6 bases). Trimming left V 2 bases short and J 2 bases short, with 10 bases between. The CDR3 extends over 15 amino acids. Germline loops: CDR1 KGHSH, CDR2 LQKENI.